A single sample gave rise to the 19 T cell receptor beta chains below, sequenced in a study of blood T cells in healthy people across ages. A J-beta primer mix and a sample-barcoded 5' primer were used in a second PCR of roughly 6 to 11 cycles. TCRdb re-analysed the 5' RACE reads in MiXCR, keeping a single row per CDR3 protein. The repertoire consists of some 370,000 distinct CDR3 sequences, with more than 45% occurring once and the leading ten covering about 54%. Sequenced sample: blood. These receptors were collected from a man in his fifties or sixties in good health.

In nucleotides, the CDR3 is TGTGCCAGCAGCCCGTGGTACGCCGGGGAGCTGTTTTTT. This encodes CASSPWYAGELFF. The J gene is TRBJ2-2, the V gene TRBV9; D remains unclear. The CDR3 sequence is 13 residues long. Germline CDR1 reads SGDLS; CDR2 reads YYNGEE. V lost 4 bases to trimming and J lost 6 bases, with 10 bases between them.

J is TRBJ1-4 and V is TRBV5-1; TRBD1 is a possible D gene (5 bases). In germline, CDR1 is SGHRS, CDR2 YFSETQ. V was clipped by 0 bases and J by 2 bases, with 8 bases between them. The CDR3 is made up of 15 amino acids. CDR3 loop: CASSLEGLTNEKLFF. The CDR3 DNA is TGCGCCAGCAGCTTGGAGGGACTCACTAATGAAAAACTGTTTTTT.

The chain combines TRBV20-1 with TRBJ1-5; 7 nucleotides agree with TRBD1. Germline CDR1 DFQATT, CDR2 SNEGSKA (reference sequence). The CDR3 totals 14 residues. J lost 6 bases, V lost 6 bases, and 11 bases had no gene match. DNA of the CDR3: TGCAGTGCCGAGGAGGGACAGCCAGGTCAGCCCCAGCATTTT. It codes for CSAEEGQPGQPQHF.

This clonotype has just a few counts. V and J are TRBV12-3 or TRBV12-4 and TRBJ1-2, with D possibly being TRBD1 (5 bases). This CDR3 contains 15 residues. The ends were cut back, 5 bases at V and 7 bases at J, with 20 bases in the middle. The DNA for the CDR3 is TGTGCCAGCAGTCCCCGGACACCCGCCTGGGCTGGCTACACCTTC. Residues: CASSPRTPAWAGYTF.

The genes are TRBV20-1 and TRBJ2-1; D may correspond to TRBD1 or TRBD2 (5 bases each). The CDR3 contains 16 residues. Germline V CDR1 and CDR2: DFQATT, SNEGSKA (reference sequence). V lost 6 bases and J lost 8, with 26 bases in between. CDR3 region: CSAHDRGRSMVDEQFF. DNA for the CDR3: TGCAGTGCCCACGATAGGGGACGGTCAATGGTCGATGAGCAGTTCTTC.

This clonotype was observed many times. The rearrangement uses TRBV20-1 and TRBJ2-5; TRBD2 matches at 9 bases. The CDR3 is 15 amino acids. V dropped 0 bases and J dropped 11; count of bases not matched to a gene: 13. The germline V gene has CDR1 DFQATT and CDR2 SNEGSKA (reference sequence). The CDR3 nucleotides are TGCAGTGCTAGAGATTGGGTAGCGGGAGTCCATGAGCAGTACTTC. It encodes CSARDWVAGVHEQYF.

Many counts were recorded for this clonotype. The chain links TRBV20-1 to TRBJ1-1; D might be TRBD1 (6 bases). In germline, CDR1 is DFQATT, CDR2 SNEGSKA (reference sequence). The V end lost 1 base, the J end lost 1 base, and 22 bases lay between the germline ends. This CDR3 is 18 amino acids long. The CDR3 DNA reads TGCAGTGCTAGAGGCGTCGGAGGCTTGGGGGCGGGGAACACTGAAGCTTTCTTT. It encodes CSARGVGGLGAGNTEAFF.

The V gene is TRBV28, the J gene TRBJ2-7; possible D gene TRBD1, 7 bases. Matching the DNA end better, TRBJ2-5 makes the J call doubtful. The CDR3 runs 13 residues. Germline values: CDR1 MDHEN, CDR2 SYDVKM. CDR3 sequence: CASTSGDSETQYF. CDR3 DNA: TGTGCCAGCACCTCGGGGGACAGTGAGACCCAGTACTTC.

Only a few counts were recorded for this clonotype. The chain carries TRBV7-2 and TRBJ2-3, with 8 nucleotides matching TRBD1. Germline CDR1 reads SGHTA; CDR2 reads FQGNSA. The CDR3 is 16 amino acids. J was trimmed by 4 bases and V by 0 bases; bases with no gene match: 6. CDR3 sequence (DNA): TGTGCCAGCAGCTTAGCGGCAGGGGGCGTAGCAGATACGCAGTATTTT. Protein sequence: CASSLAAGGVADTQYF.

This clonotype showed up just a few times. This sequence joins TRBV7-3 and TRBJ2-3; the match to TRBD1 covers 9 bases. The V and J ends lost 3 bases and 8 bases, in that order; junction bases with no gene match: 6. The CDR3 runs to 14 residues. Germline values: CDR1 SGHTA, CDR2 FQGTGA. CDR3 coding DNA: TGTGCCAGCAGCTTTTCGACAGGGGGTGGTACGCAGTATTTT. Translation: CASSFSTGGGTQYF.

This chain links TRBV6-2 or TRBV6-3 with TRBJ2-7; D uncertain. The end of the DNA fits TRBJ2-5 better, so the J call may be wrong. CDR3 length: 12 amino acids. Germline lookup yields CDR1 MNHEY and CDR2 SVGEGT. CDR3 DNA sequence: TGTGCCGTCAAGAGGCCCTGGGAGACCCAGTACTTC. This translates into CAVKRPWETQYF.

This chain uses TRBV7-9 with TRBJ1-2, with TRBD1 matching 12 bases. CDR3 length: 15 residues. Trimming cost V 0 bases and J 8 bases; bases outside gene matches: 4. Germline V gives CDR1 SEHNR, CDR2 FQNEAQ (reference sequence). The DNA for the CDR3 is TGTGCCAGCAGCTTAGCGGCCGGGACAGGGGGCGGCTACACCTTC. Encoded protein: CASSLAAGTGGGYTF.

Turning to this clonotype: Given a much more abundant clone one base away, this may be a read error. This chain joins TRBV4-3 and TRBJ2-2, with 7 bases matching TRBD2. Germline CDR1 LGHNA, CDR2 YSLEER. The V and J ends lost 0 bases and 4 bases, in that order; junction bases with no gene match: 11. The CDR3 spans 18 residues. The CDR3 sequence: CASSQETSTGVGTGELFF. The CDR3 region has the DNA TGCGCCAGCAGCCAAGAGACTAGCACTGGCGTGGGCACCGGGGAGCTGTTTTTT.

The rearrangement joins TRBV4-3 to TRBJ2-7; 12 nucleotides line up with TRBD1. V shed 4 bases and J 6 bases; nucleotides not matched to a gene: 7. The germline CDR1 and CDR2 sequences are LGHNA and YSLEER. This CDR3 has 15 residues. The CDR3 sequence is CASSLDGTGGSEQYF. The CDR3 nucleotides read TGCGCCAGCAGCCTCGACGGGACAGGGGGCAGCGAGCAGTACTTC.

In this sample, this clonotype turned up a few times. This sequence joins TRBV7-9 and TRBJ2-7; D gene ambiguous. The CDR3 loop spans 13 amino acids. Germline lookup yields CDR1 SEHNR and CDR2 FQNEAQ (reference sequence). Trimming cost V 5 bases and J 2 bases, with 10 bases left between them. In DNA, the CDR3 is TGTGCCAGCAGCCCCGCCCCTCCCTACGAGCAGTACTTC. It codes for CASSPAPPYEQYF.

Remarks on this clonotype: Being one base from a much bigger clone, this may be a read error. The chain couples TRBV20-1 to TRBJ2-1, with D unresolved. Germline V lookup: CDR1 DFQATT, CDR2 SNEGSKA (reference sequence). CDR3 length: 14 amino acids. Trimming removed 0 bases from V and 6 bases from J, with 12 bases in between. This CDR3 reads CSARDDSHGNEQFF. The CDR3 DNA sequence: TGCAGTGCTAGAGACGATTCTCATGGCAATGAGCAGTTCTTC.

The chain carries TRBV20-1 and TRBJ2-1; 8 nucleotides match TRBD2. CDR1 DFQATT and CDR2 SNEGSKA come from the germline V gene (reference sequence). Germline trimming cut 5 bases from V and 2 bases from J; bases unmatched to any gene: 8. The CDR3 length is 15 residues. CDR3 nucleotide sequence: TGCAGTGCTCCGAGAGCGGGGGTTCCCTACAATGAGCAGTTCTTC. It specifies CSAPRAGVPYNEQFF.

The V gene is TRBV7-2, the J gene TRBJ1-2; D remains ambiguous. Germline CDR1 and CDR2: SGHTA and FQGNSA. V was clipped by 5 bases and J by 8 bases, with 12 bases between them. The length of the CDR3 is 12 residues. This CDR3 reads CASSHRKGGYTF. The CDR3 bases are TGTGCCAGCAGCCATAGAAAGGGAGGCTACACCTTC.

The genes are TRBV7-3 and TRBJ1-6; 7 bases align to TRBD1. Germline V CDR1 and CDR2: SGHTA, FQGTGA. Germline trimming cut 4 bases from V and 5 bases from J; bases unmatched to any gene: 5. This CDR3 is built from 15 residues. The CDR3 region is CASSSTGQHNSPLHF. The CDR3 DNA reads as TGTGCCAGCAGCTCGACGGGACAGCATAATTCACCCCTCCACTTT.